The clone carrying this T cell receptor (beta chain) occurred once. The V gene's germline CDR1 is SGHTA and CDR2 FQGTGA. This CDR3 contains 15 residues. V shed 5 bases, J shed 8 bases, and the junction held 12 bases outside the gene matches. Only in-frame clones appear in the TCRdb table, and some are missing; sequencing was by immunoSEQ multiplex PCR. The data contain some 67,000 clones, around 89% of them singletons. These data are taken from a study of blood T cell repertoires in COVID-19. Study as a whole: The United States, Italy and Spain provided the acute and convalescent COVID-19 samples. Sources were T cells, B-cell-depleted T cells, or PBMCs; the material itself was cDNA or gDNA.

The chain joins TRBV7-3 to TRBJ2-1; TRBD2 aligns across 7 bases. What was sequenced was peripheral blood. The receptor's source is a woman in her sixties with acute or convalescent COVID-19. CDR3 coding DNA: TGTGCCAGCAGCCCCACCGGACTAGTGGGGGATGAGCAGTTCTTC. Translating gives CASSPTGLVGDEQFF.